These 2 T cell receptor beta chains came from one sample sequenced in a study of cytomegalovirus exposure and HLA in healthy donors. The PCR ran on 60 Vbeta and 13 Jbeta primers. Generated by immunoSEQ multiplex PCR, the TCRdb table keeps only in-frame clones and is missing some. The sample shows 150,000 to 200,000 clones, approximately 70% of them seen only once. The sequenced sample consisted of PBMCs. These TCRs come from a man aged 35-49 years in good health and CMV-seropositive.

This chain connects TRBV30 to TRBJ1-3; maybe TRBD1 (6 bases). V was pared by 0 bases and J by 4 bases, with 13 bases between. Germline CDR1 GTSNPN, CDR2 SVGIG (reference sequence). The CDR3 sequence is 15 residues long. CDR3 nucleotide sequence: TGTGCCTGGAGTGTACTCGTCAGGGGCGGAAACACCATATATTTT. Its translation: CAWSVLVRGGNTIYF.

This clone was observed a handful of times. The chain is built from TRBV30 and TRBJ1-1; no clear D gene. CDR3 length: 14 amino acids. CDR1 and CDR2 (germline): GTSNPN, SVGIG (reference sequence). Trimming stripped 2 bases from V and 3 bases from J, with 13 bases between. The CDR3 is CAWSRSQRHTEAFF. Written as DNA, the CDR3 is TGTGCCTGGAGTAGGTCTCAGAGGCACACTGAAGCTTTCTTT.